This paragraph reports one TCR beta chain. Antigen: not known. Germline V gene sequence: CDR1 MNHNS, CDR2 SASEGT. V lost 3 bases, J lost 0 bases, and 10 bases lay in between. This CDR3 region has 15 residues. The data stem from a study of cytomegalovirus exposure and HLA in healthy donors. The table came from immunoSEQ multiplex PCR; TCRdb's copy has only in-frame clones and leaves some out. This sample has 55,000 to 70,000 clones, with roughly 94% found just once. Study-level results: Within the 130 or so validation repertoires, first-cohort TCR clusters tended to co-occur, according to a later analysis.

The sequencing input was PBMCs. The TCR was taken from a young man in good health and CMV-seronegative. The rearrangement uses TRBV6-1 and TRBJ2-3; D gene unclear. Written as DNA, the CDR3 is TGTGCCAGCAGTGATCACATATCTAGCACAGATACGCAGTATTTT. Translation: CASSDHISSTDTQYF.